This T cell receptor (beta chain) derives from a study of PD-L1 blockade in urothelial cancer. At the level of the study: Intravenous atezolizumab, 1,200 mg every 3 weeks, was begun by patients around 2014. Patients' histories included 0 to 3 prior chemotherapy regimens.

CDR1 and CDR2 from the germline V gene are SGHRS and YFSETQ. The CDR3 spans 16 residues. Trimming removed 0 bases from V and 4 bases from J; junction bases left unmatched: 6. Synthetic templates analogous to TCR were spiked into all PCRs individually. Sequenced by immunoSEQ multiplex PCR; TCRdb stores in-frame clones only, minus some. The table records more than 55,000 clones, roughly 86% of them present only once. The chain carries TRBV5-1 and TRBJ1-1; the match to TRBD1 covers 10 bases. The material was PBMCs, obtained around atezolizumab (anti-PD-L1) treatment. The receptor comes from a man in his fifties or sixties with urothelial cancer. The CDR3 here is CASSLGQGALSTEAFF. The CDR3 bases are TGCGCCAGCAGCTTGGGACAGGGGGCGCTTAGCACTGAAGCTTTCTTT. The full variable domain, with the rest looked up from reference TRBV5-1 and TRBJ1-1, is KAGVTQTPRYLIKTRGQQVTLSCSPISGHRSVSWYQQTPGQGLQFLFEYFSETQRNKGNFPGRFSGRQFSNSRSEMNVSTLELGDSALYLCASSLGQGALSTEAFFGQGTRLTVV.